The clone carrying this TCR beta chain was found a few times. In the authors' methods: From reference gene primer amplification, estimates of nucleated cell counts were derived. Method: immunoSEQ multiplex PCR; TCRdb's copy keeps in-frame clones and lacks some. V, J and clone size are those of that table, while D and trimming were read from the DNA. The table lists a few hundred thousand clones, around 82% of them singletons. This entry comes from a study of blood T cell repertoires in COVID-19. Study context: Samples representing acute and convalescent COVID-19 were sourced from the United States, Italy and Spain. T cells, B-cell-depleted T cells, or PBMCs provided the cDNA or gDNA that served as material.

The germline V gene encodes CDR1 MDHEN and CDR2 SYDVKM. With V trimmed by 7 bases and J by 1 base, 3 bases remained unmatched. The CDR3 has 13 residues. V is TRBV28 and J is TRBJ2-7; 8 nucleotides agree with TRBD1. Sample: peripheral blood. This TCR was recovered from a woman aged 30 to 39 who had recovered from COVID-19. The CDR3 reads CASTRTGSYEQYF. The DNA for the CDR3 is TGTGCCAGCACTCGGACAGGGTCCTACGAGCAGTACTTC.